Sequencing of this TCR beta chain was carried out in a study of cytotoxic CD8 clonotypes in ibrutinib-treated CLL. Study overall: After a median of approximately 70 months, 14 patients stayed remitted and approximately twelve progressed; responses had been partial in about 24 and complete in 2. Study-level findings and limits: Contraction or stability on treatment was seen for public clonotypes, which were uncommon.

This table comes from immunoSEQ multiplex PCR, and its TCRdb copy is limited to in-frame clones, with some not included. The sample consists of some 58,000 clones, approximately 71% of them appearing once. The CDR3 has 16 residues. Germline loops: CDR1 SNHLY, CDR2 FYNNEI. Unmatched junction bases numbered 9, after V lost 4 bases and J lost 8 bases. In the case of this clone: Its target is not known.

The receptor's source is a human donor with chronic lymphocytic leukemia. The specimen was PBMCs, collected after 12 months of ibrutinib treatment. The rearrangement joins TRBV2 to TRBJ2-7; TRBD2 matches 15 bases. The CDR3 sequence: CASSVLRTSGRGQQYF. CDR3 DNA sequence: TGTGCCAGCAGTGTCCTACGGACTAGCGGGAGGGGACAGCAGTACTTC.